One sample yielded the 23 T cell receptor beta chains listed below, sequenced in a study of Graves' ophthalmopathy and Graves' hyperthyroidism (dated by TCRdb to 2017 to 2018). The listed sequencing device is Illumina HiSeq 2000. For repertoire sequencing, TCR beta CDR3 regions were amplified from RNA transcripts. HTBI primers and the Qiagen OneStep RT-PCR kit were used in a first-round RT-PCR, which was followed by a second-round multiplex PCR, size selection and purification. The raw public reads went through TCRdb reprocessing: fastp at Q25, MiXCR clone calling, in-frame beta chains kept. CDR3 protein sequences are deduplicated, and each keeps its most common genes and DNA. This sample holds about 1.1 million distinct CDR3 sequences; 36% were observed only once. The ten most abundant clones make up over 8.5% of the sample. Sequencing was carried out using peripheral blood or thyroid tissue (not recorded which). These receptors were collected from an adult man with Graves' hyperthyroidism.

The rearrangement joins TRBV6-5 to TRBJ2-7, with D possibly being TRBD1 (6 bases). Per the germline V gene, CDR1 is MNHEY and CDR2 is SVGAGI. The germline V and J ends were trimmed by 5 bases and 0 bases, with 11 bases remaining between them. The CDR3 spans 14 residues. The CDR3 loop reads CASSDRYHSYEQYF. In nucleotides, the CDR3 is TGTGCCAGCAGTGACAGGTACCACTCCTACGAGCAGTACTTC.

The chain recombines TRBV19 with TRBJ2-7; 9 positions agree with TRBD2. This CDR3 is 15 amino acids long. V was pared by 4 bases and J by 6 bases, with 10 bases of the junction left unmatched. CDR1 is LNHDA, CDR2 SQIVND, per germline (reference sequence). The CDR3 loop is CASSSNLAGDGEQYF. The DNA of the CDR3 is TGTGCCAGTAGTAGTAACTTAGCGGGAGATGGCGAGCAGTACTTC.

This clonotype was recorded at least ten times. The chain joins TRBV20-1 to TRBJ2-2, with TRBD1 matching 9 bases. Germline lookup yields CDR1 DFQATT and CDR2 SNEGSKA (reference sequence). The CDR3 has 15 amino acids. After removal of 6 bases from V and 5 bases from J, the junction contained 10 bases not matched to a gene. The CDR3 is CSAHSGQGLTGELFF. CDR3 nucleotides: TGCAGTGCGCATTCAGGACAGGGGTTGACCGGGGAGCTGTTTTTT.

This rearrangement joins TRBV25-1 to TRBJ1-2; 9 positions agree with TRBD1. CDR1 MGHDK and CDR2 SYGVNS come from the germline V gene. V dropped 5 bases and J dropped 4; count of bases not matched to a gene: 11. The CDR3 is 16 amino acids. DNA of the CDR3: TGTGCCAGCAGTTTACAGGGGACAGGGTCAGGCTATGGCTACACCTTC. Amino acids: CASSLQGTGSGYGYTF.

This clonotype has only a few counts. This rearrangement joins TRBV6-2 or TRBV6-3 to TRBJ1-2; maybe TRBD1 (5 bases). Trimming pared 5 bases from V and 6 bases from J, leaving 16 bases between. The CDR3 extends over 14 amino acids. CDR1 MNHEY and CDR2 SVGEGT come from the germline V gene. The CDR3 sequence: CASSHQGLPDGYTF. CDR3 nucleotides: TGTGCCAGCAGTCACCAGGGTTTACCAGATGGCTACACCTTC.

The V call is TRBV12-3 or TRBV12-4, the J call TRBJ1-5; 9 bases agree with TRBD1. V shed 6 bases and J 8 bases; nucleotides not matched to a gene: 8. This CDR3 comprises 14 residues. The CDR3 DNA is TGTGCCAGCAGCGGCAAGGGACAGGGTAAGCCCCAGCATTTT. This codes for CASSGKGQGKPQHF.

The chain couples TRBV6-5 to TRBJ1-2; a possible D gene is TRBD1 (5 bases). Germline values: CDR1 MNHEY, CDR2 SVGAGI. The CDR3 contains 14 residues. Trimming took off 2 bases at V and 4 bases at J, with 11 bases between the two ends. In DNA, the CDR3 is TGTGCCAGCAGTTACCCAGGGCAAAGCTATGGCTACACCTTC. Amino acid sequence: CASSYPGQSYGYTF.

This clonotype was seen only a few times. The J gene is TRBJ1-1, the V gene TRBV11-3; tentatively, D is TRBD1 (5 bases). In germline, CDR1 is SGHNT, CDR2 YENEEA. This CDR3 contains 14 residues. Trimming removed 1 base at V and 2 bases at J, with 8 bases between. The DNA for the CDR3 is TGTGCCAGCAGCTTAGCAGGGCACAACACTGAAGCTTTCTTT. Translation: CASSLAGHNTEAFF.

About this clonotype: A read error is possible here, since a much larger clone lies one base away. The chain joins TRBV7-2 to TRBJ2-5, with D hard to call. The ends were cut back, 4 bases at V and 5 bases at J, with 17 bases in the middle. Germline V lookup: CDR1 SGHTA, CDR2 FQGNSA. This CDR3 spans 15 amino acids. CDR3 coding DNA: TGTGCCAGCAGCTGGGGTCTCGGTCCGAGGGAGACCCAGTACTTC. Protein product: CASSWGLGPRETQYF.

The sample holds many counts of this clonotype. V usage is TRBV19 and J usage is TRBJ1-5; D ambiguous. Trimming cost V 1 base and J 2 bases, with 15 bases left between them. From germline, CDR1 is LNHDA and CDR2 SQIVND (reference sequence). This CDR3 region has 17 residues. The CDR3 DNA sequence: TGTGCCAGTAGTATAGTGAGCCCACGGCGGGGCAATCAGCCCCAGCATTTT. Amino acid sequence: CASSIVSPRRGNQPQHF.

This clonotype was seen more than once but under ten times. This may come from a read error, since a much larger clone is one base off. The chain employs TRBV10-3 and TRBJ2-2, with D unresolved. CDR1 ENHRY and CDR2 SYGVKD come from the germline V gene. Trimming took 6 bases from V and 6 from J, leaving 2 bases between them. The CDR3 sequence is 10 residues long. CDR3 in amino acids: CAISPGELFF. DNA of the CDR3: TGTGCCATCAGCCCCGGGGAGCTGTTTTTT.

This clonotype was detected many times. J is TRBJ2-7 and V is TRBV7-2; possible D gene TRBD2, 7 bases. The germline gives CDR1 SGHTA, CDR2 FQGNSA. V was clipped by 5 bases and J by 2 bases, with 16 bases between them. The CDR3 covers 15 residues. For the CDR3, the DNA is TGTGCCAGCAGCGGCCGAGGGGGAGGGACCTACGAGCAGTACTTC. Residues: CASSGRGGGTYEQYF.

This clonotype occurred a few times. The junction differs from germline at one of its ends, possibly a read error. The DNA of the CDR3 is TGTGCCAGCAGTAAGGACGTGGGCCTTAGCTCCTACGAGCAGTACTTC. Protein product: CASSKDVGLSSYEQYF. The chain combines TRBV10-3 with TRBJ2-7, with unresolved D. Germline CDR1 reads ENHRY; CDR2 reads SYGVKD. The CDR3 consists of 16 residues.

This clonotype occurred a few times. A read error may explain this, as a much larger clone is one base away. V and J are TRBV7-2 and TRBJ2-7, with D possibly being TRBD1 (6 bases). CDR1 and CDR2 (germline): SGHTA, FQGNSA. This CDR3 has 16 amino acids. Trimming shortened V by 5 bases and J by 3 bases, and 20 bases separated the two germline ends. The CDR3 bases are TGTGCCAGCAGCCGCGCCGGGACACCAACTTTCTACGAGCAGTACTTC. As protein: CASSRAGTPTFYEQYF.

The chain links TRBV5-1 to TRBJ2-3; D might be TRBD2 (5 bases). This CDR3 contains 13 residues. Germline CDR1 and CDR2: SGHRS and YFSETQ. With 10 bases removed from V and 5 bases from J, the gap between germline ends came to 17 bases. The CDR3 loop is CAPTEGAIDTQYF. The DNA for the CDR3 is TGCGCCCCCACAGAGGGAGCTATAGATACGCAGTATTTT.

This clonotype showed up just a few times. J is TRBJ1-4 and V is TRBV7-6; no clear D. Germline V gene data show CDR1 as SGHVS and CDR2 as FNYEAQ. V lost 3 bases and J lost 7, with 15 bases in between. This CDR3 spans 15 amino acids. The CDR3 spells CASSFSGGGSEKLFF. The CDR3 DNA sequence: TGTGCCAGCAGCTTTTCGGGAGGCGGGTCTGAAAAACTGTTTTTT.

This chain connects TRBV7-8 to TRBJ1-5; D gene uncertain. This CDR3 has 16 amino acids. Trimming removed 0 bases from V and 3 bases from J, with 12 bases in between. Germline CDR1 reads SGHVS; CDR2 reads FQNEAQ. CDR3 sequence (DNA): TGTGCCAGCAGCTTAGCGAACAGACGGGACAATCAGCCCCAGCATTTT. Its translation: CASSLANRRDNQPQHF.

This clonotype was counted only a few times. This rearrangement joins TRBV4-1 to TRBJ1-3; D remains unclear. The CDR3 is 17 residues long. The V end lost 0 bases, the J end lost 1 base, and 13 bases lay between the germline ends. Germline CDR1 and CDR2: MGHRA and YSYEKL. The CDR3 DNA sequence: TGCGCCAGCAGCCAAGATCTGGGTTCCCGATCTGGAAACACCATATATTTT. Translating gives CASSQDLGSRSGNTIYF.

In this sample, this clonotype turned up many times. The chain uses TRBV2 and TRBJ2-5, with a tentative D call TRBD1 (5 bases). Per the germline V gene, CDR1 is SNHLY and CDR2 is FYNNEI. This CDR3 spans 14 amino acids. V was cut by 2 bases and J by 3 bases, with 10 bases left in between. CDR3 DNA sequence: TGTGCCAGCAGTGAATACCCAGGGAAAGAGACCCAGTACTTC. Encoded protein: CASSEYPGKETQYF.

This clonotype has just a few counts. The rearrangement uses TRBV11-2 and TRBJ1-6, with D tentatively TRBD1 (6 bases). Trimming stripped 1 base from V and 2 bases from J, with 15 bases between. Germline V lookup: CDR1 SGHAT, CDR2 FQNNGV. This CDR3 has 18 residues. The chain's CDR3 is CASSLVDRNLTYNSPLHF. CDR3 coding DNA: TGTGCCAGCAGCTTAGTGGACAGAAACCTCACCTATAATTCACCCCTCCACTTT.

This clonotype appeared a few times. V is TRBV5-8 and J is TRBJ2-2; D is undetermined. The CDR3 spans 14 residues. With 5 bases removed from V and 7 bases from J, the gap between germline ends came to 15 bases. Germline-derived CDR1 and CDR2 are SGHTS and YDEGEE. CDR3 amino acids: CASSLPRDGGELFF. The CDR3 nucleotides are TGTGCCAGCAGTTTGCCGCGTGATGGCGGGGAGCTGTTTTTT. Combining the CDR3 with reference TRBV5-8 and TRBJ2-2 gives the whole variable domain EAGVTQSPTHLIKTRGQQATLRCSPISGHTSVYWYQQALGLGLQFLLWYDEGEERNRGNFPPRFSGRQFPNYSSELNVNALELEDSALYLCASSLPRDGGELFFGEGSRLTVL.

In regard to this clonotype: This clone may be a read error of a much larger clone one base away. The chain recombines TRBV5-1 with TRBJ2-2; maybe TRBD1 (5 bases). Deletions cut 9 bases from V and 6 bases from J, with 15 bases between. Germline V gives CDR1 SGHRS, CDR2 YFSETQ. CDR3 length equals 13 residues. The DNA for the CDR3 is TGCGCCACCACCCTAGGGGTACCCGGGGAGCTGTTTTTT. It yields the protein CATTLGVPGELFF.

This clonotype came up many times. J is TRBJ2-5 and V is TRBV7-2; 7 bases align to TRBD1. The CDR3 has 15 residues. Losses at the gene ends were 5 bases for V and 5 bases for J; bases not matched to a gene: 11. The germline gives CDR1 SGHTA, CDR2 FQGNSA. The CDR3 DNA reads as TGTGCCAGCAGCCCACGGGACAGCCCGATCGAGACCCAGTACTTC. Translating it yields CASSPRDSPIETQYF.